This entry lists 32 T cell receptor beta chains sequenced from one sample in a study of blood T cell repertoires in COVID-19. The method was immunoSEQ multiplex PCR; TCRdb's version includes in-frame clones alone and lacks a portion of them. The sample has approximately 110,000 clones; approximately 84% are singletons. Specimen: peripheral blood. The receptors were sampled from a man in his forties with acute or convalescent COVID-19.

This chain connects TRBV7-9 to TRBJ2-5; 10 nucleotides match TRBD1. The germline V gene has CDR1 SEHNR and CDR2 FQNEAQ (reference sequence). Trimming took 5 bases from V and 4 from J; bases not matched to a gene: 4. This CDR3 is 14 amino acids long. The CDR3 nucleotides are TGTGCCAGCAGCCTGGGGACAGGGGTAGAGACCCAGTACTTC. Amino acids: CASSLGTGVETQYF. The full variable domain, completed using reference TRBV7-9 and TRBJ2-5, is DTGVSQNPRHKITKRGQNVTFRCDPISEHNRLYWYRQTLGQGPEFLTYFQNEAQLEKSRLLSDRFSAERPKGSFSTLEIQRTEQGDSAMYLCASSLGTGVETQYFGPGTRLLVL.

CDR3 in amino acids: CASSEQGNIGSPLHF. CDR3 nucleotides: TGTGCCAGCAGTGAACAGGGGAATATTGGGTCACCCCTCCACTTT. The gene calls are TRBV6-1 and TRBJ1-6; a weak D match, TRBD1 (6 bases). This CDR3 comprises 15 residues. V was pared by 2 bases and J by 10 bases, with 15 bases between. CDR1 MNHNS and CDR2 SASEGT come from the germline V gene.

V usage is TRBV5-5 and J usage is TRBJ2-7; 9 bases are shared with TRBD1. V lost 1 base to trimming and J lost 7 bases; unmatched junction nucleotides: 9. The V gene's germline CDR1 is SGHKS and CDR2 YYEKEE (reference sequence). This CDR3 is 15 amino acids long. In DNA, the CDR3 is TGTGCCAGCAGCTTGATGGGACAGGGCTCTTGGGAGCAGTACTTC. Amino acids: CASSLMGQGSWEQYF.

This chain uses TRBV5-6 with TRBJ2-7; no firm D call. This CDR3 is built from 12 residues. With 4 bases removed from V and 3 bases from J, the gap between germline ends came to 8 bases. Germline CDR1 SGHDT, CDR2 YYEEEE. The CDR3 loop reads CASSPGFYEQYF. CDR3 DNA: TGTGCCAGCAGCCCAGGATTCTACGAGCAGTACTTC.

V and J are TRBV24-1 and TRBJ2-1; TRBD1 might be the D (6 bases). The CDR3 consists of 16 residues. Deletions cut 4 bases from V and 0 bases from J, with 12 bases between. Germline CDR1 reads KGHDR; CDR2 reads SFDVKD. CDR3 protein: CATSDTTRGSYNEQFF. The CDR3, as DNA: TGTGCCACCAGTGACACCACCAGGGGCTCCTACAATGAGCAGTTCTTC.

The chain couples TRBV4-1 to TRBJ1-1; D remains ambiguous. Germline values: CDR1 MGHRA, CDR2 YSYEKL. This CDR3 has 14 amino acids. Trimming took off 1 base at V and 3 bases at J, with 9 bases between the two ends. This CDR3 is CASSQGGVDTEAFF. CDR3 DNA: TGCGCCAGCAGCCAAGGCGGGGTGGACACTGAAGCTTTCTTT.

J is TRBJ2-7 and V is TRBV6-5; TRBD2 agrees at 12 bases. Germline values: CDR1 MNHEY, CDR2 SVGAGI. The V gene end was trimmed by 8 bases and the J gene end by 4 bases; junction bases not matched to a gene: 9. CDR3 length equals 15 residues. CDR3 in amino acids: CASRILAGGPYEQYF. Here the CDR3 DNA reads TGTGCCAGCCGAATTCTAGCGGGGGGGCCTTACGAGCAGTACTTC.

The chain joins TRBV6-5 to TRBJ2-7; 7 nucleotides agree with TRBD1. Germline CDR1 reads MNHEY; CDR2 reads SVGAGI. The CDR3 length is 15 residues. J gave up 2 bases and V 0 bases, and 4 bases lay outside the gene matches. The CDR3 nucleotides read TGTGCCAGCAGTTACTCGTCGACAGGGACCTACGAGCAGTACTTC. Translated: CASSYSSTGTYEQYF.

This rearrangement joins TRBV28 to TRBJ1-6; 8 positions match TRBD1. V dropped 4 bases and J dropped 5; count of bases not matched to a gene: 7. This CDR3 contains 16 residues. CDR1 and CDR2 from the germline V gene are MDHEN and SYDVKM. CDR3 amino acids: CASSSTGGLNNSPLHF. Written as DNA, the CDR3 is TGTGCCAGCAGTTCAACAGGGGGACTTAATAATTCACCCCTCCACTTT.

The chain has TRBV30 and TRBJ1-2, with 7 positions matching TRBD1. The V gene's germline CDR1 is GTSNPN and CDR2 SVGIG (reference sequence). There are 13 residues in the CDR3. The trim removed 2 bases at V and 8 bases at J, leaving 8 bases unmatched. The CDR3 region has the DNA TGTGCCTGGAGTTATACAGGGGTCGGGGGCTACACCTTC. Its protein is CAWSYTGVGGYTF.

The chain joins TRBV14 to TRBJ2-3, with D possibly TRBD1 on 5 matching bases. CDR3 length equals 16 residues. Germline CDR1 reads SGHDN; CDR2 reads FVKESK. V was clipped by 0 bases and J by 2 bases, with 12 bases between them. CDR3 residues: CASSQDWWGHTDTQYF. In nucleotides, the CDR3 is TGTGCCAGCAGCCAAGATTGGTGGGGCCACACAGATACGCAGTATTTT.

This clone came up once. This chain uses TRBV20-1 with TRBJ2-1, with TRBD2 matching over 16 bases. The CDR3 sequence is 13 residues long. CDR1 DFQATT and CDR2 SNEGSKA come from the germline V gene (reference sequence). V lost 3 bases, J lost 15 bases, and 5 bases stayed unmatched. The CDR3 nucleotides are TGCAGTGCTAGTCCGGGACTAGCGGGGGGGTGGTTCTTC. Protein product: CSASPGLAGGWFF.

By share, this clone counts as medium-sized (0.01 to 0.1%). The chain is built from TRBV6-6 and TRBJ1-5; possibly TRBD1 for D (6 bases). Germline CDR1 and CDR2: MNHNY and SVGAGI (reference sequence). V lost 5 bases and J 4 bases, leaving 9 bases between the germline ends. This CDR3 region has 13 residues. DNA for the CDR3: TGTGCCAGCAGTCCGGACAGTAATCAGCCCCAGCATTTT. Protein sequence: CASSPDSNQPQHF.

The chain combines TRBV3-1 (or the pseudogene TRBV3-2) with TRBJ2-7, with D perhaps matching TRBD2 (5 bases). CDR1 and CDR2 from the germline V gene are LGHDT and YNNKEL (reference sequence). This CDR3 spans 14 amino acids. V dropped 1 base and J dropped 3 bases, with 10 bases sitting between them. Written as DNA, the CDR3 is TGTGCCAGCAGCCAAGGGCTTGGACTCTACGAGCAGTACTTC. It codes for CASSQGLGLYEQYF.

The chain links TRBV3-1 (or the pseudogene TRBV3-2) to TRBJ2-1, with 10 bases aligning to TRBD2. The germline V gene has CDR1 LGHDT and CDR2 YNNKEL (reference sequence). V lost 3 bases to trimming and J lost 7 bases; unmatched junction nucleotides: 6. CDR3 length: 15 residues. As DNA, the CDR3 is TGTGCCAGCAGCCACCTAGCGGGGGCGGGGAATGAGCAGTTCTTC. Its translation: CASSHLAGAGNEQFF.

CDR3 in amino acids: CASSPPVWANYGYTF. The CDR3 coding sequence is TGTGCCAGCAGCCCCCCGGTGTGGGCGAACTATGGCTACACCTTC. This chain joins TRBV7-9 and TRBJ1-2, with unresolved D. V shed 5 bases and J shed 2 bases, with 15 bases lying between them. The CDR3 consists of 15 residues. Germline V lookup: CDR1 SEHNR, CDR2 FQNEAQ (reference sequence).

This rearrangement joins TRBV30 to TRBJ1-2; a possible D gene is TRBD1 (5 bases). This CDR3 comprises 14 residues. Germline lookup yields CDR1 GTSNPN and CDR2 SVGIG (reference sequence). V was clipped by 5 bases and J by 6 bases, with 19 bases between them. CDR3 residues: CAWEVSGDGDGYTF. The CDR3 nucleotides read TGTGCCTGGGAAGTCTCGGGGGACGGGGATGGCTACACCTTC.

This chain links TRBV7-9 with TRBJ2-1; D remains ambiguous. The V gene's germline CDR1 is SEHNR and CDR2 FQNEAQ (reference sequence). The V end lost 3 bases, the J end lost 8 bases, and 14 bases lay between the germline ends. This CDR3 region has 14 residues. The CDR3: CASSFGQAGDEQFF. The DNA of the CDR3 is TGTGCCAGCAGCTTTGGCCAGGCCGGCGATGAGCAGTTCTTC.

This chain links TRBV5-4 with TRBJ1-6, with D possibly TRBD1 on 5 matching bases. Germline V gene sequence: CDR1 SGHNT, CDR2 YYREEE (reference sequence). There are 15 residues in the CDR3. V lost 4 bases and J 9 bases, leaving 17 bases between the germline ends. The chain's CDR3 is CASSQPSGDGSPLHF. The CDR3 DNA is TGTGCCAGCAGCCAGCCCTCGGGGGATGGTTCACCCCTCCACTTT.

The rearrangement links TRBV9 to TRBJ2-3; 12 bases agree with TRBD2. V was clipped by 3 bases and J by 6 bases; unmatched bases: 5. Germline assignment: CDR1 SGDLS and CDR2 YYNGEE. The CDR3 spans 15 residues. CDR3 in amino acids: CASSARTSGVDTQYF. CDR3 nucleotide sequence: TGTGCCAGCAGCGCCCGGACTAGCGGGGTTGATACGCAGTATTTT.

The J gene is TRBJ2-2, the V gene TRBV6-5; TRBD2 matches 11 bases. The CDR3 is 15 amino acids. Trimming cost V 6 bases and J 4 bases; bases outside gene matches: 4. Germline V gene lookup returns CDR1 MNHEY and CDR2 SVGAGI. This chain's CDR3 is CASSVTSGGTGELFF. The DNA of the CDR3 is TGTGCCAGCAGCGTTACTAGCGGGGGCACCGGGGAGCTGTTTTTT.

The chain has TRBV19 and TRBJ2-1, with D perhaps TRBD2 (7 bases). Germline V gene lookup returns CDR1 LNHDA and CDR2 SQIVND (reference sequence). This CDR3 spans 15 amino acids. The V gene lost 1 base and the J gene lost 7 bases, with 14 bases spanning the gap. The CDR3 sequence: CASSIARGALNEQFF. CDR3 nucleotide sequence: TGTGCCAGTAGTATAGCCCGGGGGGCGTTAAATGAGCAGTTCTTC. Full variable domain (rest looked up from reference TRBV19 and TRBJ2-1): DGGITQSPKYLFRKEGQNVTLSCEQNLNHDAMYWYRQDPGQGLRLIYYSQIVNDFQKGDIAEGYSVSREKKESFPLTVTSAQKNPTAFYLCASSIARGALNEQFFGPGTRLTVL.

This rearrangement joins TRBV27 to TRBJ2-2; no reliable D call. Germline loops: CDR1 MNHEY, CDR2 SMNVEV (reference sequence). The germline V and J ends were trimmed by 2 bases and 2 bases, with 9 bases remaining between them. The CDR3 is 15 amino acids. The CDR3 reads CASSLTLINTGELFF. The CDR3 DNA sequence: TGTGCCAGCAGTTTAACCCTAATTAACACCGGGGAGCTGTTTTTT.

The chain links TRBV6-4 to TRBJ2-2, with 9 bases lining up with TRBD2. V gave up 3 bases and J gave up 6 bases; unmatched junction bases: 8. CDR1 MRHNA and CDR2 SNTAGT come from the germline V gene. The CDR3 has 16 amino acids. The CDR3 sequence: CASSDRASGDAGELFF. CDR3 DNA: TGTGCCAGCAGTGATCGGGCTAGCGGGGACGCCGGGGAGCTGTTTTTT.

This sequence joins TRBV19 and TRBJ1-1, with D possibly being TRBD1 (6 bases). V gave up 5 bases and J gave up 5 bases, with 21 bases separating them. This CDR3 spans 16 amino acids. Germline-derived CDR1 and CDR2 are LNHDA and SQIVND (reference sequence). The CDR3 is CASSASTTGGGTEAFF. CDR3 coding DNA: TGTGCCAGTAGTGCCTCGACGACAGGAGGAGGTACTGAAGCTTTCTTT.

This chain connects TRBV19 to TRBJ1-2; the D gene is possibly TRBD1 (6 bases). V was cut by 9 bases and J by 8 bases, with 22 bases left in between. This CDR3 contains 14 residues. Germline V CDR1 and CDR2: LNHDA, SQIVND (reference sequence). The CDR3 sequence: CASGSGGPLLGYTF. The CDR3 nucleotides are TGTGCCAGCGGTTCGGGGGGGCCCCTATTAGGCTACACCTTC.

The V call is TRBV3-1 (or the pseudogene TRBV3-2), the J call TRBJ1-4; D possibly corresponds to TRBD1 (5 bases). The CDR3 consists of 15 residues. Germline CDR1 and CDR2: LGHDT and YNNKEL (reference sequence). V lost 0 bases, J lost 2 bases, and 7 bases lay in between. The CDR3 spells CASSQEGRTNEKLFF. The DNA of the CDR3 is TGTGCCAGCAGCCAAGAGGGGCGTACTAATGAAAAACTGTTTTTT.

In its sample, this clone was seen a few times. This chain joins TRBV27 and TRBJ1-3; tentative D call: TRBD1 (6 bases). Germline CDR1 reads MNHEY; CDR2 reads SMNVEV (reference sequence). V shed 3 bases and J shed 2 bases, with 8 bases lying between them. This CDR3 is built from 14 residues. CDR3 in DNA: TGTGCCAGCAGTTTGGGGGCTGCTGGAAACACCATATATTTT. As protein: CASSLGAAGNTIYF.

This clone turned up a few times. The chain has TRBV7-9 and TRBJ2-7; a weak D match, TRBD1 (5 bases). From germline, CDR1 is SEHNR and CDR2 FQNEAQ (reference sequence). V lost 2 bases and J 3 bases, leaving 8 bases between the germline ends. The CDR3 contains 13 residues. The CDR3 nucleotides are TGTGCCAGCAGCTTATCAGGGAACTACGAGCAGTACTTC. The encoded protein is CASSLSGNYEQYF.

The V gene is TRBV6-6, the J gene TRBJ2-7, with TRBD1 matching 7 bases. Trimming took 8 bases from V and 6 from J; bases not matched to a gene: 13. The CDR3 loop spans 14 amino acids. From germline, CDR1 is MNHNY and CDR2 SVGAGI (reference sequence). As DNA, the CDR3 is TGTGCCAGCGGCCGGGACAGCGTAATCGGCGAGCAGTACTTC. Residues: CASGRDSVIGEQYF.

The genes are TRBV5-1 and TRBJ2-5; 7 bases fit TRBD1. From germline, CDR1 is SGHRS and CDR2 YFSETQ. The V segment lost 0 bases and the J segment 1 base; nucleotides outside the gene matches: 3. The CDR3 is 15 amino acids. CDR3 coding DNA: TGCGCCAGCAGCTTGGGCCGGGACAGCCAAGAGACCCAGTACTTC. Protein product: CASSLGRDSQETQYF. The whole variable domain, filled in from reference TRBV5-1 and TRBJ2-5, reads KAGVTQTPRYLIKTRGQQVTLSCSPISGHRSVSWYQQTPGQGLQFLFEYFSETQRNKGNFPGRFSGRQFSNSRSEMNVSTLELGDSALYLCASSLGRDSQETQYFGPGTRLLVL.

This clone has a single count. The chain is built from TRBV4-1 and TRBJ2-1; TRBD1 is a possible D gene (6 bases). Germline assignment: CDR1 MGHRA and CDR2 YSYEKL. The CDR3 length is 18 residues. V lost 1 base and J 0 bases, leaving 16 bases between the germline ends. The CDR3: CASSQGPLGTSSYNEQFF. The CDR3 bases are TGCGCCAGCAGCCAAGGGCCGTTAGGGACAAGCTCCTACAATGAGCAGTTCTTC.